A single count supports the clone carrying this T cell receptor beta chain. This entry comes from a study of T cell clones after liver transplantation. Study at large: Patients counted as tolerant after at least one year off all immunosuppression, enzymes not exceeding twice normal.

Libraries were prepared by immunoSEQ multiplex PCR; TCRdb keeps only in-frame clonotypes and omits some of them. The table has roughly 19,000 clones, over 75% seen once. The source of this sequence is a human patient who received a liver transplant. The graft donor may have given rise to some T cells. The sequencing here drew on CD8+ T cells from blood, taken roughly 3.5 years after liver transplant.

The CDR3 protein is CASSQSSIPYNEQFF. CDR3 bases: TGCGCCAGCAGCCAAAGTTCCATCCCCTACAATGAGCAGTTCTTC. V and J are TRBV4-3 and TRBJ2-1; the D is unclear. With 2 bases removed from V and 2 bases from J, the gap between germline ends came to 10 bases. Germline assignment: CDR1 LGHNA and CDR2 YSLEER. This CDR3 region has 15 residues.